Sequencing of this TCR beta chain was carried out in a study of read filtering for tumor transcriptome and immune sequencing (dated by TCRdb to between 2020 and 2021). As for the study more broadly: The cohort was composed of roughly 16 male and 11 to 15 female patients, with a mean age of about 65 years and an age range of about 40 to 90. By revised international staging, roughly 8 patients were R-ISS I, approximately 15 were R-ISS II and over five were R-ISS III. Whole-transcriptome libraries were prepared with the TruSeq RNA Access Library Prep Kit after DNase treatment. TCR-region mapped reads per sample ranged from about 3.5 to 10.27 million with IR-seq versus only roughly 85 to 1273 with RNA-seq. The study compared TCR repertoires from targeted immune repertoire sequencing and bulk whole-transcriptome sequencing run on the same bone marrow samples. One of the main goals was to work out a read-filtering strategy for immune repertoire data, in particular whether clonotypes backed by only a single read should be removed.

The CDR3 numbers 16 residues from cysteine through phenylalanine. Just the 48-base CDR3 DNA is kept, in frame starting at base 1. CDR1 SEHNR and CDR2 FQNEAQ were looked up in the germline V gene (reference sequence). V loses 2 bases of germline sequence and J loses 7 bases, and the interval between the two ends is 18 bases. The Immunoverse kit was used to build TCR libraries from around 420 ng RNA, with molecular barcoded adaptors covering alpha/delta and beta/gamma chains. TCR library preparation used the same RNA that was used for transcriptome sequencing. Sequencing of TCR libraries was carried out on an Illumina HiSeq 4000 with 2 x 150 cycles. The study's processing was this. MiXCR aligned TCR reads to human V, D, J and C references and assembled the aligned reads into CDR3 clonotypes, with quality filtering and error correction included. Clonotype counts and gene usage diversity were analyzed with the tcR package in R. For inspection of raw mapping reads, RNA-seq reads were mapped by STAR aligner version 2.5.3a onto GRCh37 of the human genome. To test how sequencing depth affected the clonotypes detected, IR-seq fastq files were randomly downsampled with Seqtk 1.3. Starting from the raw public reads, TCRdb applied fastp trimming at Q25, assembled clones with MiXCR and retained in-frame beta chains. CDR3 protein sequences are deduplicated, and each keeps its most common genes and DNA. Clone size and V and J calls follow TCRdb, not the original study. This sample has about 62,000 distinct CDR3 sequences in its table, and around a fifth of those were observed once. Clones ranked in the top ten supply roughly a tenth of the sample.

The investigation overall reported the following: Rather than purified T cells, the sorted CD138-negative fraction was a mixed bone marrow immune population. IR-seq captured clonotypes at much higher depth and more reliably than RNA-seq, and smaller IR-seq throughput sufficed to identify most shared clonotypes. The correlation between IR-seq and RNA-seq shared clonotype proportions rose when single-read clonotypes were removed. In IR-seq, around 85% of clonotypes but approximately 3.7% of total reads were represented by single-read clonotypes, whereas in RNA-seq, about 70% of clonotypes and approximately 45% of reads were represented by single-read clonotypes.

This clonotype was seen only a few times. The antigen this receptor binds is unknown. Base qualities are not at hand, and no much larger clone is one base apart. Bone marrow was sampled from every patient at the time of active disease. Ficoll-Hypaque density gradient centrifugation was used to isolate bone marrow mononuclear cells. CD138-negative cells were obtained by negative selection after labeling with CD138 magnetic microbeads on a MACS separator, removing myeloma plasma cells. Flow cytometry with CD138 antibodies on an Attune NxT was used to check how pure the isolated cells were. TRIzol reagent was used to extract total RNA, and a NanoDrop spectrophotometer was used to quantify the extracted RNA. For each patient, paired RNA-seq and IR-seq were run on the CD138-negative bone marrow sample from that patient.

The V gene is TRBV7-9 and the J gene is TRBJ2-1, with no confidently assigned D gene. The TCR comes from a donor over 35 with multiple myeloma. The sequenced material came from a population of CD138-negative cells sorted from bone marrow. Taken with the paper, the label for cell subset or site translates to: bone marrow mononuclear cells depleted of CD138+ plasma/myeloma cells by negative magnetic selection. The CDR3: CASSLLAQYGKNEQFF. In nucleotide form, the sequence is TGTGCCAGCAGCTTATTAGCACAGTATGGGAAGAATGAGCAGTTCTTC.